These T cell receptor beta chains were read from a single sample in a study of cytomegalovirus exposure and HLA in healthy donors. Using immunoSEQ multiplex PCR, the repertoire was profiled, and TCRdb retains in-frame clones only, with some absent. The table has roughly 140,000 clones, roughly 75% seen once. The sequenced sample was PBMCs. The receptors stem from a man between 35 and 55 years old in good health and CMV-seropositive. The CDR3 runs from the conserved cysteine through the conserved F or W. The D gene is left open where the match is weak. Clone size is not always given. Where it is, it says once, few, many or a class for expanded clones.

V gene	J gene	D gene	clone size	CDR3 DNA	CDR3 protein
TRBV6-1	TRBJ2-7	NA	NA	TGTGCCAGCAGTCTTCAGGGTAGCTACGAGCAGTACTTC	CASSLQGSYEQYF
TRBV27	TRBJ1-4	NA	NA	TGTGCCAGCAGTTTATCAGGGGTGGAAAAACTGTTTTTT	CASSLSGVEKLFF
TRBV27	TRBJ2-5	TRBD2	NA	TGTGCCAGCAAACTAGCGGGAGGGCCGAGGGAGACCCAGTACTTC	CASKLAGGPRETQYF
TRBV29-1	TRBJ2-1	TRBD1	NA	TGCAGCACCAGACAGGGTGGGCCTTACAATGAGCAGTTCTTC	CSTRQGGPYNEQFF
TRBV5-1	TRBJ2-1	TRBD2	NA	TGCGCCAGCAGCATCGGACTAGCGGGGGCCCACAATGAGCAGTTCTTC	CASSIGLAGAHNEQFF
TRBV7-2	TRBJ2-1	NA	NA	TGTGCCAGCAGCTTACAGGGTCTCAGCTCCTACAATGAGCAGTTCTTC	CASSLQGLSSYNEQFF
TRBV9	TRBJ2-5	NA	NA	TGTGCCAGCAGCTACGGGGGAGGAGAGACCCAGTACTTC	CASSYGGGETQYF
TRBV2	TRBJ1-4	NA	NA	TGTGCCGCTCGGGCGGAGAAGGGGTATGAAAAACTGTTTTTT	CAARAEKGYEKLFF
TRBV6-5	TRBJ1-1	NA	NA	TGTGCCAGCAGTTACGATAGGGGCAGCTTGAACACTGAAGCTTTCTTT	CASSYDRGSLNTEAFF
TRBV6-1	TRBJ1-1	NA	NA	TGTGCCAGCAGGCTGGGGGGGTCAAACACTGAAGCTTTCTTT	CASRLGGSNTEAFF
TRBV19	TRBJ2-1	NA	NA	TGTGCCAGTAATAAATGGCAGGGATCCTTCAATGAGCAGTTCTTC	CASNKWQGSFNEQFF
TRBV7-2	TRBJ2-7	TRBD1	few	TGTGCCAGCAGCCGGGGGGGGACAGGGGACGAGCAGTACTTC	CASSRGGTGDEQYF
TRBV6-6	TRBJ1-2	NA	NA	TGTGCCAGCAGTCCGAGCGGGGGACCAAATGGCTACACCTTC	CASSPSGGPNGYTF
TRBV7-9	TRBJ1-5	NA	NA	TGTGCCAGCAGCTTAGATCCTTCGTTCCCCCAGCCCCAGCATTTT	CASSLDPSFPQPQHF
TRBV7-9	TRBJ2-5	NA	NA	TGTGCCAGCACTCCCCCCCTGGGACTCCGAAAGGGGAAGTACTTC	CASTPPLGLRKGKYF
TRBV7-9	TRBJ1-2	NA	NA	TGTGCCAGCAGCTTTCCGCCAGGGATTGAAGGCTATGGCTACACCTTC	CASSFPPGIEGYGYTF
TRBV11-3	TRBJ2-3	NA	NA	TGTGCCAGCAGGGACAGAAGCACAGATACGCAGTATTTT	CASRDRSTDTQYF
TRBV5-4	TRBJ1-1	TRBD1	once	TGTGCCAGCAGCCCCAGGGGGGAGAACACTGAAGCTTTCTTT	CASSPRGENTEAFF
TRBV6-6	TRBJ1-1	NA	NA	TGTGCCAGCAGGGACTCCCTGTGGACTGAAGCTTTCTTT	CASRDSLWTEAFF
TRBV5-1	TRBJ2-7	TRBD1	NA	TGCGCCAGCAGCCAACGTACCGGGACAGGGGCCTACGAGCAGTACTTC	CASSQRTGTGAYEQYF
TRBV19	TRBJ1-5	NA	NA	TGTGCCAGTAGTATGACAGGACCCTATAGCAATCAGCCCCAGCATTTT	CASSMTGPYSNQPQHF
TRBV6-5	TRBJ2-5	TRBD1	NA	TGTGCCAGCAGTCCTCTGACAGGGGAGACCCAGTACTTC	CASSPLTGETQYF
TRBV28	TRBJ2-1	NA	NA	TGTGCCAGCACCCCAGGAGGGGACCACAATGAGCAGTTCTTC	CASTPGGDHNEQFF
TRBV29-1	TRBJ2-1	NA	NA	TGCAGCGTTGTATTAGCGGAGATCTACAATGAGCAGTTCTTC	CSVVLAEIYNEQFF
TRBV2	TRBJ2-3	TRBD1	NA	TGTGCCAGCAGTGACGGGGGACAGGGAATCTCAGATACGCAGTATTTT	CASSDGGQGISDTQYF
TRBV11-3	TRBJ2-5	NA	NA	TGTGCCAGCAAGAGTTTTCAAGAGACCCAGTACTTC	CASKSFQETQYF
TRBV10-3	TRBJ2-2	TRBD2	NA	TGTGCCATCAGTAGACTAGCGGGGGGGAACACCGGGGAGCTGTTTTTT	CAISRLAGGNTGELFF
TRBV28	TRBJ2-5	NA	NA	TGTGCCAGCAGTTTTTCGGGAGAAGAGACCCAGTACTTC	CASSFSGEETQYF
TRBV12-5	TRBJ2-1	NA	NA	TGTGCTAGTGGTTCTAGCTCCTACAATGAGCAGTTCTTC	CASGSSSYNEQFF
TRBV6-5	TRBJ1-1	NA	once	TGTGCCAGCAGTTACTCTACGGGGGGGGAAGCTTTCTTT	CASSYSTGGEAFF
TRBV27	TRBJ1-3	NA	NA	TGTGCCAGCAGTTTAACAGGTCGTGGAAACACCATATATTTT	CASSLTGRGNTIYF
TRBV2	TRBJ2-7	NA	NA	TGTGCCAGCAGTGGGACTACAAGAGCCTACGAGCAGTACTTC	CASSGTTRAYEQYF
TRBV28	TRBJ1-3	NA	NA	TGTGCCAGCAGGTTTCTCCCTCCGTTTGGAAACACCATATATTTT	CASRFLPPFGNTIYF
TRBV5-1	TRBJ2-3	TRBD2	NA	TGCGCCAGCCGGTCCCTAGCGGGAGTTCGGGCAGATACGCAGTATTTT	CASRSLAGVRADTQYF
TRBV2	TRBJ1-5	NA	NA	TGTGCCAGCAGTGAATTCAGTGAGGGCCAGCCCCAGCATTTT	CASSEFSEGQPQHF
TRBV10-3	TRBJ1-2	NA	NA	TGTGCCATCAGTGGCCCACGGGGGGCGGATGGCTACACCTTC	CAISGPRGADGYTF
TRBV7-3	TRBJ2-1	TRBD2	NA	TGTGCCAGCAGCTTACAAGCGGGAGGTTACAATGAGCAGTTCTTC	CASSLQAGGYNEQFF
TRBV29-1	TRBJ2-7	TRBD1	NA	TGCAGCGTTATAGGACAGGAGTCCTACGAGCAGTACTTC	CSVIGQESYEQYF
TRBV30	TRBJ2-2	NA	few	TGTGCCTGGACGGCCGCAGGGACCGGGGAGCTGTTTTTT	CAWTAAGTGELFF
TRBV4-1	TRBJ1-1	TRBD1	NA	TGCGCCAGCAGCCAGCGACAGGGGGACACTGAAGCTTTCTTT	CASSQRQGDTEAFF
TRBV6-6	TRBJ1-5	NA	few	TGTGCCAGCAGTTACGGGGGGGCTCAGCCCCAGCATTTT	CASSYGGAQPQHF
TRBV28	TRBJ1-2	TRBD1	NA	TGTGCCAGCAGTGTACGGGGGACAGGGAAAATTTCCTATGGCTACACCTTC	CASSVRGTGKISYGYTF